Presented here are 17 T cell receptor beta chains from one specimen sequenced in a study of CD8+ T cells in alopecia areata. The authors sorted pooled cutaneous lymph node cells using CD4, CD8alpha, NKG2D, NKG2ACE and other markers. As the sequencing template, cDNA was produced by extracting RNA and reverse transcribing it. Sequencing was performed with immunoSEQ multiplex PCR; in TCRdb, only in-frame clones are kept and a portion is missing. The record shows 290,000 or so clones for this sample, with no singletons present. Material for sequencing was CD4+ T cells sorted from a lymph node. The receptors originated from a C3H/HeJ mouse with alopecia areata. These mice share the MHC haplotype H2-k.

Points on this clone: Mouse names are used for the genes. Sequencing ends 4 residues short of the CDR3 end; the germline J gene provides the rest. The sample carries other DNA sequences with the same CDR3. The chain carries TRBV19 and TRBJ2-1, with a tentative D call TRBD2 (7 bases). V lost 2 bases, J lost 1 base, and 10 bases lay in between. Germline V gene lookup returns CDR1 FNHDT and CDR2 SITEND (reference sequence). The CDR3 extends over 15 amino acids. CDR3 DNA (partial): TGTGCCAGCAGTATGGAGGGGGGCAACTATGCT. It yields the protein CASSMEGGNYA. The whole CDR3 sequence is CASSMEGGNYAEQFF.

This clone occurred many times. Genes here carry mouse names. Incomplete CDR3 DNA: TGTGCTAGCAGTAGAGGCACTGGGGAGAGCTCCTAT. It translates to CASSRGTGESSY. The whole CDR3 reads CASSRGTGESSYEQYF. The chain employs TRBV17 and TRBJ2-7, with 7 bases lining up with TRBD2. The DNA ends 4 residues before the CDR3 does, and the rest of the CDR3 is filled in from the germline J gene. Germline trimming cut 1 base from V and 0 bases from J; bases unmatched to any gene: 6. CDR3 length: 16 amino acids. Germline V gene sequence: CDR1 MNHDT, CDR2 YYDKIL.

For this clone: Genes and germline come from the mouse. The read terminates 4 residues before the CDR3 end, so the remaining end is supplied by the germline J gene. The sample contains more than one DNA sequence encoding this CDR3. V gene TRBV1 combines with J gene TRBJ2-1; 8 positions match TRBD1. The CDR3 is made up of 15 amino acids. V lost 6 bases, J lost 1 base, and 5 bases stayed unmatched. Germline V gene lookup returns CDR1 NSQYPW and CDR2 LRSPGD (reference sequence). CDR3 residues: CTCSAGTGNYAEQFF. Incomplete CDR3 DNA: TGCACCTGCAGCGCCGGGACAGGAAACTATGCT.

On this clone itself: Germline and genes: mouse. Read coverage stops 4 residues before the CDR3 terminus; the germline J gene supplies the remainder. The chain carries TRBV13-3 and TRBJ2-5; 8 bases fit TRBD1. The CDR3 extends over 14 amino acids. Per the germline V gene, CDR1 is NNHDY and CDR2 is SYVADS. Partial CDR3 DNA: TGTGCCAGCAGTGGGACAGGGTTCGAAGAC. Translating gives CASSGTGFED. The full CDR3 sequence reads CASSGTGFEDTQYF. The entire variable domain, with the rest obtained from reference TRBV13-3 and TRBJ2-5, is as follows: EAAVTQSPRSKVAVTGGKVTLSCHQTNNHDYMYWYRQDTGHGLRLIHYSYVADSTEKGDIPDGYKASRPSQENFSLILELASLSQTAVYFCASSGTGFEDTQYFGPGTRLLVL.

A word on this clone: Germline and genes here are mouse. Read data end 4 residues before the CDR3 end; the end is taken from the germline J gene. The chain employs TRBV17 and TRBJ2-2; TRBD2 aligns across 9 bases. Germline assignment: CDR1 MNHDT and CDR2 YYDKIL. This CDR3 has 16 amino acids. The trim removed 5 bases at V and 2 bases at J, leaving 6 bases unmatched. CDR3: CASSLWGGRNTGQLYF. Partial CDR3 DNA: TGTGCTAGCAGTCTCTGGGGGGGGAGGAACACCGGG.

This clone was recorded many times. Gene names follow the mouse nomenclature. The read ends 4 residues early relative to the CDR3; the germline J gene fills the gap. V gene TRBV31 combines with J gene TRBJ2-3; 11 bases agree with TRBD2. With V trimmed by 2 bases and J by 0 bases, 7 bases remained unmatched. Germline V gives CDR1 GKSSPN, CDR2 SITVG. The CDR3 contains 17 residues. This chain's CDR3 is CAWSWDWGTASAETLYF. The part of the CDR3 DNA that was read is TGTGCCTGGAGTTGGGACTGGGGGACCGCTAGTGCAGAA.

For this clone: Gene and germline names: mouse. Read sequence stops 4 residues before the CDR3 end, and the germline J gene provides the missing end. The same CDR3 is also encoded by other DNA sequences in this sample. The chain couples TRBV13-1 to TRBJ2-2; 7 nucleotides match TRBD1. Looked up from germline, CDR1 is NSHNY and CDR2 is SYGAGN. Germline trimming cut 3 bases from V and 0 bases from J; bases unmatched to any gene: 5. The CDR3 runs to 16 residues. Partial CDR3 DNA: TGTGCCAGCAGTGGCGGACAGGCCGCAAACACCGGG. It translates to CASSGGQAANTG. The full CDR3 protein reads CASSGGQAANTGQLYF.

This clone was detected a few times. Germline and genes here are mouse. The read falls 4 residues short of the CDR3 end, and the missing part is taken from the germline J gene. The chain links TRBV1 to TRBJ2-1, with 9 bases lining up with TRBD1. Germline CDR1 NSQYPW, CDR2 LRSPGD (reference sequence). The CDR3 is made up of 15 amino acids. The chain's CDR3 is CTCSAAGTGMAEQFF. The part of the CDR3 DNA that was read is TGCACCTGCAGTGCCGCCGGGACAGGGATGGCT.

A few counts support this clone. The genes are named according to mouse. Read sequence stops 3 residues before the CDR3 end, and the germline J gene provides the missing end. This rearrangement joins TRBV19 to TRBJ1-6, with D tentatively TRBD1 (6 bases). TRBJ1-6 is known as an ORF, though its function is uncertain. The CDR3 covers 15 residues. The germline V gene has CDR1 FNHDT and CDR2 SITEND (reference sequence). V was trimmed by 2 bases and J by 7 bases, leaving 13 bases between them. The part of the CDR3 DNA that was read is TGTGCCAGCAGTATGACAGGAGGTTTCAATTCGCCC. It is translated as CASSMTGGFNSP. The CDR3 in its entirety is CASSMTGGFNSPLYF.

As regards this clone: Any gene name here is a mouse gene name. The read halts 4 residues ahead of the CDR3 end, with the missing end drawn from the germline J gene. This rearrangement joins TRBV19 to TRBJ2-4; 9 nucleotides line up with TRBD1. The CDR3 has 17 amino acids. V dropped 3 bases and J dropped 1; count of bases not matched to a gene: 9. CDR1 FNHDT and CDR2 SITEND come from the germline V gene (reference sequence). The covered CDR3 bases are TGTGCCAGCAGTACGCACAGGGGGCGCGAGGGTCAAAAC. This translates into CASSTHRGREGQN. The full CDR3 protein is CASSTHRGREGQNTLYF.

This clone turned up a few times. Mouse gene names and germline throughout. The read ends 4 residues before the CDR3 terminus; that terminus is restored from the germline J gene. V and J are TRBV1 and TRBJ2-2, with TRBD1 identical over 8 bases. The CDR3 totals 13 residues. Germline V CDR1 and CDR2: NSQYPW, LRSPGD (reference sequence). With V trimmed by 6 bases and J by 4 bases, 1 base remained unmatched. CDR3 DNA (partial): TGCACCTGCAGACAGGGGGGCACCGGG. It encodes CTCRQGGTG. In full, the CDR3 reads CTCRQGGTGQLYF.

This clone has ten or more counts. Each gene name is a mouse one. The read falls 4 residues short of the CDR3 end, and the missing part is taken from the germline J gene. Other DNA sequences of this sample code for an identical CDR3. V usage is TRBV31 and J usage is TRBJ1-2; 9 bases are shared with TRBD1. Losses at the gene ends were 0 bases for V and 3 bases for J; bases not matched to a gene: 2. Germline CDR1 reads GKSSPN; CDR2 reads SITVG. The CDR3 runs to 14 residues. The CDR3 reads CAWSLQGADSDYTF. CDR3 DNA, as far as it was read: TGTGCCTGGAGTCTACAGGGGGCGGACTCC.

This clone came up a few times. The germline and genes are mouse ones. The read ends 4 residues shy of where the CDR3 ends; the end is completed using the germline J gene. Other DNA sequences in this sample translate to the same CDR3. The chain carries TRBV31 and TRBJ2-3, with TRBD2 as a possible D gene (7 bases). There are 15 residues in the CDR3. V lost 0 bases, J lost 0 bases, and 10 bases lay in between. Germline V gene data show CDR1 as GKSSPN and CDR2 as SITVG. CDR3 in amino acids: CAWSLRGASAETLYF. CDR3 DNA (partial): TGTGCCTGGAGTCTACGGGGGGCTAGTGCAGAA. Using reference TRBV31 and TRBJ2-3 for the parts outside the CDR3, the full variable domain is AQTIHQWPVAEIKAVGSPLSLGCTIKGKSSPNLYWYWQATGGTLQQLFYSITVGQVESVVQLNLSASRPKDDQFILSTEKLLLSHSGFYLCAWSLRGASAETLYFGSGTRLTVL.

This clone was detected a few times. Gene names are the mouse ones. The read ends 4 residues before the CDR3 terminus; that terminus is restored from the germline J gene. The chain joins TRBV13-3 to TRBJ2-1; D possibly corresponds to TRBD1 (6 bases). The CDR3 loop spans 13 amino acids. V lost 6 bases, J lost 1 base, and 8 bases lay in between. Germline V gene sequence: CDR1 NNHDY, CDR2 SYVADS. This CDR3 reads CASIGQNYAEQFF. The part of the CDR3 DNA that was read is TGTGCCAGCATCGGACAGAACTATGCT.

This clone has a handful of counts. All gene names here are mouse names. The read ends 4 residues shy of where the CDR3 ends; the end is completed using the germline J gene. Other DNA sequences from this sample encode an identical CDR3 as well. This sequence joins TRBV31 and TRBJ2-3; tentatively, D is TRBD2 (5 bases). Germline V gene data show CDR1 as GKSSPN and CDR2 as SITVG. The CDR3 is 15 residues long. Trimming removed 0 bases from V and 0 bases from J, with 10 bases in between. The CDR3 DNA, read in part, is TGTGCCTGGAGTCTAGGTCTGGGTAGTGCAGAA. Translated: CAWSLGLGSAE. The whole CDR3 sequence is CAWSLGLGSAETLYF.

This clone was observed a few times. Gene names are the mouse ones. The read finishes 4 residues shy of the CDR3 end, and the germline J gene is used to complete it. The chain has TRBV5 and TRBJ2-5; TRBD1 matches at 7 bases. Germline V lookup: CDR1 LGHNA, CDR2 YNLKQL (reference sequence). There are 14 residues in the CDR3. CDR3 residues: CASSPTGEGDTQYF. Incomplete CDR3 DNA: TGTGCCAGCAGCCCCACAGGGGAAGGAGAC.

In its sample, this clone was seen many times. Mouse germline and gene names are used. The DNA read from the CDR3 is TGTGCTAGCAGCCGGGACAGGGGTTACTCC. This codes for CASSRDRGYS. The full CDR3 sequence reads CASSRDRGYSDYTF. The rearrangement links TRBV17 to TRBJ1-2; 10 bases match TRBD1. The read finishes 4 residues shy of the CDR3 end, and the germline J gene is used to complete it. CDR1 MNHDT and CDR2 YYDKIL come from the germline V gene. The V gene end was trimmed by 6 bases and the J gene end by 3 bases; junction bases not matched to a gene: 4. This CDR3 has 14 residues.